A single sample gave rise to the 10 T cell receptor beta chains below, sequenced in a study of graft-versus-host responses after intestinal transplantation. Sequencing was performed with immunoSEQ multiplex PCR; in TCRdb, only in-frame clones are kept and a portion is missing. The sample yields about 120,000 clones, 90% seen once. Antigens of these TCRs are unknown. Sequences were derived from unstimulated CD4+ T cells sorted from spleen or lymph node cells, sampled before intestinal transplant. The source of these receptors is a human donor who received an intestinal transplant.

This chain links TRBV27 with TRBJ1-1; D is uncertain. CDR3 size: 15 residues. Per germline, CDR1 MNHEY and CDR2 SMNVEV (reference sequence). V lost 5 bases, J lost 2 bases, and 15 bases lay in between. The CDR3 sequence is CASSPGRVTNTEAFF. Written as DNA, the CDR3 is TGTGCCAGCAGTCCCGGGCGGGTAACTAACACTGAAGCTTTCTTT.

This sequence joins TRBV2 and TRBJ2-6, with D maybe TRBD1 (5 bases). Germline values: CDR1 SNHLY, CDR2 FYNNEI. This CDR3 region has 16 residues. V was clipped by 7 bases and J by 0 bases, with 13 bases between them. CDR3 nucleotides: TGTGCCAGCACCAAGGACACTCGCTCTGGGGCCAACGTCCTGACTTTC. Encoded protein: CASTKDTRSGANVLTF.

V is TRBV7-3 and J is TRBJ2-7; 13 bases match TRBD2. Germline-derived CDR1 and CDR2 are SGHTA and FQGTGA. This CDR3 has 16 amino acids. V trimming: 0 bases; J trimming: 2 bases; junction bases outside the gene matches: 1. CDR3 sequence: CASSLTGTSGTYEQYF. CDR3 in DNA: TGTGCCAGCAGCTTAACTGGGACTAGCGGGACCTACGAGCAGTACTTC.

The chain employs TRBV5-1 and TRBJ2-5; a weak D match, TRBD2 (6 bases). The CDR3 extends over 14 amino acids. CDR1 SGHRS and CDR2 YFSETQ come from the germline V gene. With 2 bases removed from V and 1 base from J, the gap between germline ends came to 9 bases. CDR3 sequence (DNA): TGCGCCAGCAGCTTCGGGACTCTCCAAGAGACCCAGTACTTC. Its protein is CASSFGTLQETQYF.

The rearrangement uses TRBV7-9 and TRBJ1-1, with 7 bases identical to TRBD1. CDR3 length equals 16 residues. Germline V gives CDR1 SEHNR, CDR2 FQNEAQ (reference sequence). The junction had 14 bases not matched to a gene; V was cut back by 5 bases and J by 5 bases. The chain's CDR3 is CASSRGPQGLGTEAFF. As DNA, the CDR3 is TGTGCCAGCAGCCGGGGGCCACAGGGGCTGGGAACTGAAGCTTTCTTT.

Only one count was recorded for this clone. V usage is TRBV5-4 and J usage is TRBJ2-3; D gene uncertain. V was clipped by 3 bases and J by 0 bases, with 8 bases between them. This CDR3 is 14 amino acids long. Germline V gene lookup returns CDR1 SGHNT and CDR2 YYREEE (reference sequence). The CDR3 bases are TGTGCCAGCAGCTCCACAGCTAGCACAGATACGCAGTATTTT. Translating gives CASSSTASTDTQYF.

The CDR3 spells CAWSPKAGGSNQPQHF. Written as DNA, the CDR3 is TGTGCCTGGAGTCCCAAGGCCGGCGGAAGCAATCAGCCCCAGCATTTT. The chain employs TRBV30 and TRBJ1-5; the D is unclear. The CDR3 has 16 amino acids. Germline V gene lookup returns CDR1 GTSNPN and CDR2 SVGIG (reference sequence). Between the trimmed V and J ends, which lost 2 bases and 1 base, there was a span of 15 bases.

This chain connects TRBV9 to TRBJ2-7; the D gene is possibly TRBD2 (5 bases). The CDR3 has 14 amino acids. CDR1 is SGDLS, CDR2 YYNGEE, per germline. The ends were cut back, 3 bases at V and 1 base at J, with 11 bases in the middle. DNA for the CDR3: TGTGCCAGCAGCGCCGGAGGTTCTTCCTACGAGCAGTACTTC. This encodes CASSAGGSSYEQYF.

The rearrangement joins TRBV7-2 to TRBJ1-5; D might be TRBD1 (6 bases). V lost 5 bases and J lost 5, with 13 bases in between. CDR3 length: 14 residues. Germline loops: CDR1 SGHTA, CDR2 FQGNSA. CDR3 bases: TGTGCCAGCAGCCCGGACAGTTTTTATCAGCCCCAGCATTTT. Translating gives CASSPDSFYQPQHF.

V gene TRBV5-4 combines with J gene TRBJ1-1; tentatively, D is TRBD1 (5 bases). The V and J ends lost 2 bases and 8 bases respectively, with 10 bases between them. Germline V gives CDR1 SGHNT, CDR2 YYREEE (reference sequence). CDR3 length equals 12 residues. CDR3 sequence reads: CASSLKSGEAFF. In DNA, the CDR3 is TGTGCCAGCAGCTTAAAGTCAGGGGAAGCTTTCTTT.